Presented here are 10 T cell receptor beta chains from one specimen sequenced in a study of shared clonotypes between healthy human individuals (dated by TCRdb to about 2020). Library preparation was by the immunoSEQ multiplex PCR assay. The table comes from immuneACCESS by way of TCRdb, which keeps in-frame sequences with V and J called. Part of the clones is missing from these tables; in studies checked, under half for an unresolved V gene and the rest for unknown reasons. In this sample the table shows roughly 700,000 clones, roughly 70% of which occur a single time. The ten largest clones take up 1.7% of the sample. The sequencing sample was made of memory CD4+ T cells sorted from blood. The cell subset or site label, as the study defines it: CD45RA-negative fraction. Every receptor here comes from a woman aged 30 to 39 in good health.

The chain combines TRBV5-1 with TRBJ2-2, with TRBD1 identical over 8 bases. Per the germline V gene, CDR1 is SGHRS and CDR2 is YFSETQ. V lost 7 bases, J lost 4 bases, and 9 bases stayed unmatched. The CDR3 extends over 15 amino acids. For the CDR3, the DNA is TGCGCCAGCGCAAAGGACAGGGTTCCCACCGGGGAGCTGTTTTTT. Protein: CASAKDRVPTGELFF.

This rearrangement joins TRBV7-6 to TRBJ2-5, with 8 nucleotides matching TRBD1. The length of the CDR3 is 15 residues. CDR1 is SGHVS and CDR2 is FNYEAQ in the germline V gene. V gave up 2 bases and J gave up 6 bases; unmatched junction bases: 8. This CDR3 is CASSLLDRDRKTQYF. The CDR3 nucleotides are TGTGCCAGCAGCTTACTGGACAGGGATAGAAAGACCCAGTACTTC.

The genes are TRBV7-9 and TRBJ2-1, with 7 nucleotides matching TRBD2. V gave up 3 bases and J gave up 2 bases; unmatched junction bases: 4. The CDR3 contains 15 residues. Germline CDR1 is SEHNR and CDR2 is FQNEAQ (reference sequence). The CDR3 DNA sequence: TGTGCCAGCAGCTTCGAACTAGCGCCCTACAATGAGCAGTTCTTC. It yields the protein CASSFELAPYNEQFF.

The gene calls are TRBV25-1 and TRBJ2-1; weak D call: TRBD2 (5 bases). V lost 6 bases and J 0 bases, leaving 15 bases between the germline ends. The germline V gene has CDR1 MGHDK and CDR2 SYGVNS. The CDR3 has 16 amino acids. The CDR3 sequence is CASSDTSPSSYNEQFF. CDR3 coding DNA: TGTGCCAGCAGCGATACTAGTCCGAGCTCCTACAATGAGCAGTTCTTC.

The chain couples TRBV5-1 to TRBJ2-5; no firm D call. V shed 4 bases and J shed 2 bases, with 9 bases lying between them. The CDR3 has 13 amino acids. Germline values: CDR1 SGHRS, CDR2 YFSETQ. The CDR3 nucleotides are TGCGCCAGCAGCCTCTTTACGCAAGAGACCCAGTACTTC. This gives the protein CASSLFTQETQYF.

The V call is TRBV6-1, the J call TRBJ1-5; 9 bases align to TRBD1. This CDR3 is built from 15 residues. The trim removed 4 bases at V and 7 bases at J, leaving 8 bases unmatched. Per the germline V gene, CDR1 is MNHNS and CDR2 is SASEGT. CDR3 in DNA: TGTGCCAGCAGTGCAAGGGACAGGGCAGACCAGCCCCAGCATTTT. Translating it yields CASSARDRADQPQHF.

This clone was observed a few times. Other DNA sequences in this sample translate to the same CDR3. J is TRBJ1-3 and V is TRBV6-5, with a tentative D call TRBD1 (6 bases). The V gene lost 5 bases and the J gene lost 0 bases, with 11 bases spanning the gap. CDR1 MNHEY and CDR2 SVGAGI come from the germline V gene. The CDR3 covers 15 residues. This CDR3 is CASSPTGSSGNTIYF. The CDR3 bases are TGTGCCAGCAGTCCTACAGGGAGCTCTGGAAACACCATATATTTT.

This clone was seen at least ten times. The chain couples TRBV7-9 to TRBJ2-3; a weak D match, TRBD1 (7 bases). V was pared by 5 bases and J by 3 bases, with 18 bases between. Looked up from germline, CDR1 is SEHNR and CDR2 is FQNEAQ (reference sequence). This CDR3 is 16 amino acids long. This chain's CDR3 is CASSPTWRGRTDTQYF. The CDR3 DNA is TGTGCCAGCAGCCCAACCTGGAGGGGGCGGACAGATACGCAGTATTTT. Using reference TRBV7-9 and TRBJ2-3 for the parts outside the CDR3, the full variable domain is DTGVSQNPRHKITKRGQNVTFRCDPISEHNRLYWYRQTLGQGPEFLTYFQNEAQLEKSRLLSDRFSAERPKGSFSTLEIQRTEQGDSAMYLCASSPTWRGRTDTQYFGPGTRLTVL.

The V call is TRBV4-1, the J call TRBJ1-2, with a weak D call TRBD1 (6 bases). This CDR3 has 13 residues. Germline V gene lookup returns CDR1 MGHRA and CDR2 YSYEKL. The V and J ends lost 0 bases and 4 bases respectively, with 6 bases between them. CDR3 loop: CASSQEGAYGYTF. CDR3 in DNA: TGCGCCAGCAGCCAAGAGGGGGCCTATGGCTACACCTTC.

Only one count was recorded for this clone. The V and J genes are TRBV27 and TRBJ1-5; D is uncertain. Germline assignment: CDR1 MNHEY and CDR2 SMNVEV (reference sequence). The CDR3 extends over 13 amino acids. V lost 2 bases to trimming and J lost 8 bases, with 10 bases between them. CDR3 coding DNA: TGTGCCAGCAGTTTACCGGTAGGGAAGCCCCAGCATTTT. Translation gives CASSLPVGKPQHF.